Below, one T cell receptor beta chain is given with its context. Its antigen remains unidentified. The data were taken from a study of response to subunit inactivated influenza vaccine. Points from the study as a whole: Every seasonal influenza vaccination brings in few new T cells, the authors suggested.

TCRdb reanalysed the RT-PCR reads using MiXCR and keeps one entry per CDR3 protein. The sample has about 540,000 distinct CDR3 sequences, roughly 25% seen once. This CDR3 region has 16 residues. Germline V gives CDR1 SEHNR, CDR2 FQNEAQ (reference sequence). Germline trimming cut 7 bases from V and 2 bases from J; bases unmatched to any gene: 12. The sample was also linked to a second study, of T cells expressing NK-cell markers. This second study says: The authors generated TCR beta cDNA through 5'RACE template switching with UMIs. CD3+CD56+NKG2C+, CD3+CD56+NKG2C- and CD3+CD56-NKG2C+ T cells, once sorted, supplied the TCR beta repertoires. Among several donors, these clonotypes also ranked first in the CD3+CD56-NKG2C+ fraction.

The chain couples TRBV7-9 to TRBJ2-3, with 7 bases fitting TRBD2. This TCR came from a man in his forties or fifties who received an inactivated influenza vaccine. The specimen was CD4+ T cells sorted from PBMCs, collected 11 to 12 days after vaccination. CDR3: CASTVLASLLTDTQYF. CDR3 sequence (DNA): TGTGCCAGCACCGTACTAGCGTCCTTACTCACAGATACGCAGTATTTT.